This T cell receptor beta chain was sequenced for a study of blood T cells in healthy people across ages. Alongside a J-beta primer mix, a sample-barcoded 5' primer served in a second PCR lasting roughly 6 to 12 cycles. TCRdb recomputed calls from the 5' RACE reads with MiXCR, one row per CDR3 protein. The data contain under 2 million distinct CDR3 sequences, 34% of them seen just once; the ten biggest clones take up over 9%. This clonotype was counted only a few times. The CDR3 runs to 15 residues. V dropped 6 bases and J dropped 15 bases, with 27 bases sitting between them. Germline lookup yields CDR1 MNHEY and CDR2 SMNVEV (reference sequence).

Sequencing was carried out using blood. The clonotype was recovered from a woman in her twenties or thirties in good health. The V gene is TRBV27, the J gene TRBJ2-1; D may be TRBD2 (7 bases). CDR3 in DNA: TGTGCCAGCAGGACCGGCGGGGGCCCCAGTTTTCTTGGGTTCTTC. Amino acids: CASRTGGGPSFLGFF.